This TCR beta chain was captured by sequencing in a study of shared clonotypes between healthy human individuals. Study results and limitations: For naive CD4 cells, around 5% of clonotypes were shared across a handful of donors.

At deep level, the assay was performed. Measured with immunoSEQ multiplex PCR; TCRdb has only the in-frame clones, and not every one. The top ten hold more than 0.1% of the sample, which has millions of clones, roughly 96% seen once. As to this clone: Antigen specificity is unknown.

The sequence came from a young man in good health. Sequencing was carried out using naive CD4+ T cells sorted from blood. Subset: CD45RA+ positively selected.

The CDR3 region is CASSGRDSSYEQYF. CDR3 in DNA: TGTGCCAGTAGTGGGAGGGATAGCTCCTACGAGCAGTACTTC. The chain is built from TRBV19 and TRBJ2-7; 7 bases agree with TRBD2. The germline V gene has CDR1 LNHDA and CDR2 SQIVND (reference sequence). The length of the CDR3 is 14 residues. The ends lost 5 bases at V and 0 bases at J; junction bases unmatched: 4.